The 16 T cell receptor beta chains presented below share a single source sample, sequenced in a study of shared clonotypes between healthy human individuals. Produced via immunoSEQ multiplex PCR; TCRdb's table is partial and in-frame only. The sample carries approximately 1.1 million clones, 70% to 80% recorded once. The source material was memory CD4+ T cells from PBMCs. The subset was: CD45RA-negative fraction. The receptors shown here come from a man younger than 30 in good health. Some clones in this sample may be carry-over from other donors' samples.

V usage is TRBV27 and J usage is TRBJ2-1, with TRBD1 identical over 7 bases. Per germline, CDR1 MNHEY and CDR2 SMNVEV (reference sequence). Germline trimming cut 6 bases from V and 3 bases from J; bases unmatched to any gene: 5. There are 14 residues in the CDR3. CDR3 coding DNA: TGTGCCAGCAGCCGGGACAGTGTCTACAATGAGCAGTTCTTC. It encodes CASSRDSVYNEQFF.

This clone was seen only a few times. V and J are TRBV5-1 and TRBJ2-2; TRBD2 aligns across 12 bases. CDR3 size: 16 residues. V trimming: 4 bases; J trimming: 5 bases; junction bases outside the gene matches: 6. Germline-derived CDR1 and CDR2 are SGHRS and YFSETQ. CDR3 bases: TGCGCCAGCAGCGCAGCCGGGACTAGCGGGACCGGGGAGCTGTTTTTT. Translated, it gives CASSAAGTSGTGELFF.

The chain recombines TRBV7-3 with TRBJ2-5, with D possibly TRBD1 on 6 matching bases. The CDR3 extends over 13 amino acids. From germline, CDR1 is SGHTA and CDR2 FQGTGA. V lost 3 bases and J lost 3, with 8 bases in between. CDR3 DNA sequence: TGTGCCAGCAGCTTCAACAGGGAAGAGACCCAGTACTTC. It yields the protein CASSFNREETQYF.

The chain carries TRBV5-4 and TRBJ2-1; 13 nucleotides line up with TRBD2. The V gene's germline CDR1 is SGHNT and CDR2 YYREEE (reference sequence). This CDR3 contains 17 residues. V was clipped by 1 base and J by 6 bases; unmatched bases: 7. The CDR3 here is CASSLRGGTSGTNEQFF. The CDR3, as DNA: TGTGCCAGCAGCTTGAGAGGGGGGACTAGCGGGACCAATGAGCAGTTCTTC.

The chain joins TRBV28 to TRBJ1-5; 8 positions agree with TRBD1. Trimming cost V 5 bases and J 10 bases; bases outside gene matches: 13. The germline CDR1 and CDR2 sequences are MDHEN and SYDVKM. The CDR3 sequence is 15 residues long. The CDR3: CASSPATGAYRPQHF. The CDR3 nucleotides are TGTGCCAGCAGTCCGGCGACAGGGGCTTATCGTCCCCAGCATTTT. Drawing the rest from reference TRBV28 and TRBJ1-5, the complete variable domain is DVKVTQSSRYLVKRTGEKVFLECVQDMDHENMFWYRQDPGLGLRLIYFSYDVKMKEKGDIPEGYSVSREKKERFSLILESASTNQTSMYLCASSPATGAYRPQHFGDGTRLSIL.

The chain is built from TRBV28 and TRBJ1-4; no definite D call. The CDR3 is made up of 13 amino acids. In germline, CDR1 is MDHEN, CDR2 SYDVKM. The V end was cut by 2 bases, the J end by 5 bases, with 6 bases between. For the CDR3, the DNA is TGTGCCAGCAGTTTACGCTGGAATGAAAAACTGTTTTTT. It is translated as CASSLRWNEKLFF.

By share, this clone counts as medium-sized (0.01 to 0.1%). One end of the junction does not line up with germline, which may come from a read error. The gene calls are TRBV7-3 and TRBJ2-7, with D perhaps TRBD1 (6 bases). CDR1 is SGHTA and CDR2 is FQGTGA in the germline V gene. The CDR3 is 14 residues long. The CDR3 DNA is TGTGCCAGCAGCTTAGGCCCAACACAGGGACCTACCCACTTC. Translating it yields CASSLGPTQGPTHF.

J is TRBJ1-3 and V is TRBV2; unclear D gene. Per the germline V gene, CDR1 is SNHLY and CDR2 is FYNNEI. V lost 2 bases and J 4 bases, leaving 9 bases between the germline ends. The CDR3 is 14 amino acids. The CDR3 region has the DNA TGTGCCAGCAGTGAAACGGCCAAAGGAAACACCATATATTTT. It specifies CASSETAKGNTIYF.

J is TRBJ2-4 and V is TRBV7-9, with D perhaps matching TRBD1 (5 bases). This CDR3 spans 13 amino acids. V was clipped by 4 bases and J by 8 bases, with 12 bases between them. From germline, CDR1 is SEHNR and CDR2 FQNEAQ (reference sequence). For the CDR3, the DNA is TGTGCCAGCAGCTCCCAGGGTTGGGACATTCAGTACTTC. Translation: CASSSQGWDIQYF.

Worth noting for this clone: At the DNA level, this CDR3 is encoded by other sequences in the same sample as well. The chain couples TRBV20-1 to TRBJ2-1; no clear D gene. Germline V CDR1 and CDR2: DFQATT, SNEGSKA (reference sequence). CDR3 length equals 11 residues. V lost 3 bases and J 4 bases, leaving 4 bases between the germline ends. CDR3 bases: TGCAGTGCTAGGCCGTACAATGAGCAGTTCTTC. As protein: CSARPYNEQFF.

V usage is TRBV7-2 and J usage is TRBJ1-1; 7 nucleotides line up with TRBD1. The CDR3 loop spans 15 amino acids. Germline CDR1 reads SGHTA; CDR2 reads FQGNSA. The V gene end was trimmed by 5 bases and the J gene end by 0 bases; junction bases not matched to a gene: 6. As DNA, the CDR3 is TGTGCCAGCAGCCCAAGGACAGGCTTGAACACTGAAGCTTTCTTT. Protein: CASSPRTGLNTEAFF.

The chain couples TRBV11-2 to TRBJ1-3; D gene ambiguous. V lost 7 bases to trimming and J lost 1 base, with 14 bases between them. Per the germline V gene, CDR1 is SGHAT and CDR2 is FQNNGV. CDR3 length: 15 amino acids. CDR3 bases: TGTGCCAGCACCTATCCTAGGGTTTCTGGAAACACCATATATTTT. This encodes CASTYPRVSGNTIYF.

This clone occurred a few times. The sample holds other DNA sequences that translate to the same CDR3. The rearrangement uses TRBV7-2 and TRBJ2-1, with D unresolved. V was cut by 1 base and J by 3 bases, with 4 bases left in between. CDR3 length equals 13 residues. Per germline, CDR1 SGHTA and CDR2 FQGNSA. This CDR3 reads CASSLGSYNEQFF. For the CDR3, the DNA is TGTGCCAGCAGCTTAGGCAGCTACAATGAGCAGTTCTTC.

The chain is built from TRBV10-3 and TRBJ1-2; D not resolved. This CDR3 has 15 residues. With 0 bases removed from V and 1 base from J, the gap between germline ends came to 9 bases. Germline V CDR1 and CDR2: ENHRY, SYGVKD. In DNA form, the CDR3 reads TGTGCCATCAGTGAGTCTGGAGAAAGTAACTATGGCTACACCTTC. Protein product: CAISESGESNYGYTF.

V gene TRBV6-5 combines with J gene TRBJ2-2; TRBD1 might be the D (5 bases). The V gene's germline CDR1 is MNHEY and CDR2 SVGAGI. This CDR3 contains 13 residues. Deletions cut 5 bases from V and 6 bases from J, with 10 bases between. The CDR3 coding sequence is TGTGCCAGCAGTCAGGGTCCAGCCGGGGAGCTGTTTTTT. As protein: CASSQGPAGELFF.

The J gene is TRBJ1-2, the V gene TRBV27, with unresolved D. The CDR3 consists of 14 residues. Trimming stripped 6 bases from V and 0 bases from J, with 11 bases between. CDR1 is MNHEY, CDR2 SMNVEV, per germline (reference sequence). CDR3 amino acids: CASRSGTTNYGYTF. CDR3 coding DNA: TGTGCCAGCAGATCGGGCACAACTAACTATGGCTACACCTTC.